These 29 T cell receptor beta chains were all obtained from the same sample, sequenced in a study of T cells in Graves' hyperthyroidism and ophthalmopathy. Amplified TCR beta CDR3 regions derived from RNA transcripts. RT-PCR in the first round (using the HTBI primer set) targeted the TCR CDR3. TCRdb reprocessed the multiplex PCR reads via MiXCR and lists one record per CDR3 protein. This sample carries 300,000 to 450,000 distinct CDR3 sequences, approximately 15% of them seen once, and the ten largest clones take 8% to 13%. The sample comprised blood. These receptors were collected from a woman in her sixties or seventies with Graves' hyperthyroidism.

This clonotype was seen repeatedly, ten times or more. The chain links TRBV7-8 to TRBJ1-6; 8 bases align to TRBD1. Germline values: CDR1 SGHVS, CDR2 FQNEAQ. J was trimmed by 5 bases and V by 4 bases; bases with no gene match: 10. The CDR3 is made up of 17 amino acids. The CDR3 protein is CASSSYLPDRDNSPLHF. The DNA for the CDR3 is TGTGCCAGCAGCTCCTACCTCCCGGACAGGGATAATTCACCCCTCCACTTT. Full variable domain (missing parts from reference TRBV7-8 and TRBJ1-6): GAGVSQSPRYKVAKRGQDVALRCDPISGHVSLFWYQQALGQGPEFLTYFQNEAQLDKSGLPSDRFFAERPEGSVSTLKIQRTQQEDSAVYLCASSSYLPDRDNSPLHFGNGTRLTVT.

This clonotype was recorded at least ten times. The chain couples TRBV12-3 or TRBV12-4 to TRBJ2-7; perhaps TRBD1 as D (6 bases). Trimming stripped 4 bases from V and 1 base from J, with 11 bases between. The CDR3 totals 14 residues. The CDR3 DNA follows: TGTGCCAGCAGTTCCAGGGGCGCATCCTACGAGCAGTACTTC. Its translation is CASSSRGASYEQYF.

This clonotype was seen many times. The genes are TRBV12-3 or TRBV12-4 and TRBJ2-5; 10 nucleotides align to TRBD2. This CDR3 spans 15 amino acids. V was pared by 4 bases and J by 6 bases, with 8 bases of the junction left unmatched. CDR3 region: CASSWSSGGRQTQYF. Written as DNA, the CDR3 is TGTGCCAGCAGTTGGTCTAGCGGGGGACGTCAGACCCAGTACTTC.

This clonotype was seen repeatedly, ten times or more. This chain links TRBV20-1 with TRBJ2-3; D is possibly TRBD1 (6 bases). The CDR3 is made up of 14 amino acids. Trimming stripped 6 bases from V and 9 bases from J, with 22 bases between. From germline, CDR1 is DFQATT and CDR2 SNEGSKA (reference sequence). CDR3 nucleotide sequence: TGCAGTGCCCCCCGGACTCGTGGACAGCGAACGCAGTATTTT. It specifies CSAPRTRGQRTQYF.

There are many counts of this clonotype. This chain uses TRBV27 with TRBJ2-2, with a weak D call TRBD1 (6 bases). Trimming removed 4 bases from V and 2 bases from J, with 14 bases in between. From germline, CDR1 is MNHEY and CDR2 SMNVEV (reference sequence). The CDR3 runs to 16 residues. The CDR3 reads CASSWGHGPNTGELFF. CDR3 coding DNA: TGTGCCAGCAGTTGGGGGCATGGGCCTAACACCGGGGAGCTGTTTTTT.

This clonotype was found a few times. The chain recombines TRBV4-1 with TRBJ2-7, with D perhaps matching TRBD1 or TRBD2 (5 bases each). CDR3 length: 15 amino acids. Trimming took off 3 bases at V and 6 bases at J, with 18 bases between the two ends. Germline V CDR1 and CDR2: MGHRA, YSYEKL. The CDR3 nucleotides are TGCGCCAGCAGCCAGATGGGGGACGGAGTACTCGAGCAGTACTTC. Encoded protein: CASSQMGDGVLEQYF.

This clonotype was detected ten times or more. The CDR3 sequence is CSGNGALNEKLFF. The CDR3 bases are TGCAGTGGAAACGGGGCTTTGAATGAAAAACTGTTTTTT. The chain carries TRBV20-1 and TRBJ1-4; D is perhaps TRBD1 (5 bases). Germline V CDR1 and CDR2: DFQATT, SNEGSKA (reference sequence). The CDR3 loop spans 13 amino acids. Trimming removed 7 bases at V and 5 bases at J, with 14 bases between.

This clonotype was seen at least ten times. This sequence joins TRBV30 and TRBJ2-7, with unresolved D. The V end lost 5 bases, the J end lost 1 base, and 9 bases lay between the germline ends. Germline V CDR1 and CDR2: GTSNPN, SVGIG (reference sequence). The CDR3 covers 12 residues. CDR3 loop: CAWGRMSYEQYF. CDR3 bases: TGTGCCTGGGGACGGATGTCCTACGAGCAGTACTTC.

This clonotype appeared a few times. V usage is TRBV19 and J usage is TRBJ2-1; 9 bases map to TRBD2. Unmatched junction bases numbered 4, after V lost 7 bases and J lost 0 bases. Germline CDR1 is LNHDA and CDR2 is SQIVND (reference sequence). The CDR3 has 15 residues. For the CDR3, the DNA is TGTGCCAGTAAGGGGACTAGCAGCTCCTACAATGAGCAGTTCTTC. Translated: CASKGTSSSYNEQFF. The full variable domain, rest sourced from reference TRBV19 and TRBJ2-1, is DGGITQSPKYLFRKEGQNVTLSCEQNLNHDAMYWYRQDPGQGLRLIYYSQIVNDFQKGDIAEGYSVSREKKESFPLTVTSAQKNPTAFYLCASKGTSSSYNEQFFGPGTRLTVL.

This clonotype was recorded at least ten times. V gene TRBV18 combines with J gene TRBJ2-1; unclear D gene. Trimming left V 4 bases short and J 9 bases short, with 10 bases between. The germline gives CDR1 KGHSH, CDR2 LQKENI. CDR3 length: 12 amino acids. The CDR3 DNA sequence: TGTGCCAGCTCACTTCAGTTGGGTGAGCAGTTCTTC. Encoded protein: CASSLQLGEQFF.

This chain links TRBV29-1 with TRBJ2-7, with D possibly matching TRBD1 (6 bases). The V end lost 2 bases, the J end lost 5 bases, and 7 bases lay between the germline ends. The CDR3 loop spans 11 amino acids. Germline CDR1 SQVTM, CDR2 ANQGSEA. CDR3 bases: TGCAGCGTTGAAAGGGGGAACGAGCAGTACTTC. Protein product: CSVERGNEQYF.

The J gene is TRBJ2-7, the V gene TRBV5-4; TRBD1 matches at 11 bases. CDR3 length equals 15 residues. J lost 7 bases, V lost 4 bases, and 10 bases had no gene match. Germline assignment: CDR1 SGHNT and CDR2 YYREEE (reference sequence). This chain's CDR3 is CASSRTGGMFWEQYF. In nucleotides, the CDR3 is TGTGCCAGCAGCCGGACAGGGGGCATGTTTTGGGAGCAGTACTTC.

The sample holds a few counts of this clonotype. This chain joins TRBV27 and TRBJ2-2; weak D call: TRBD2 (5 bases). CDR3 length: 15 amino acids. CDR1 and CDR2 from the germline V gene are MNHEY and SMNVEV (reference sequence). V shed 5 bases and J shed 5 bases, with 15 bases lying between them. The CDR3 is CASSPHRGITGELFF. CDR3 nucleotides: TGTGCCAGCAGTCCCCATAGAGGGATAACCGGGGAGCTGTTTTTT.

This clonotype was observed a few times. This chain uses TRBV5-8 with TRBJ2-7, with TRBD2 matching 8 bases. The germline V gene has CDR1 SGHTS and CDR2 YDEGEE. The CDR3 is made up of 13 amino acids. Losses at the gene ends were 4 bases for V and 6 bases for J; bases not matched to a gene: 6. The CDR3 sequence is CASSRLGGGEQYF. For the CDR3, the DNA is TGTGCCAGCAGCCGGCTCGGGGGGGGCGAGCAGTACTTC.

This clonotype was found many times. The J gene is TRBJ2-3, the V gene TRBV18, with D tentatively TRBD2 (6 bases). This CDR3 comprises 17 residues. Trimming shortened V by 4 bases and J by 4 bases, and 21 bases separated the two germline ends. Germline V gives CDR1 KGHSH, CDR2 LQKENI. CDR3 DNA: TGTGCCAGCTCACTCACTGTAGCGGTCCTCGAGGCAGATACGCAGTATTTT. Amino acids: CASSLTVAVLEADTQYF.

This clonotype was counted a few times. The chain combines TRBV29-1 with TRBJ2-6; D is uncertain. The germline V and J ends were trimmed by 3 bases and 4 bases, with 13 bases remaining between them. The CDR3 is 15 residues long. The germline gives CDR1 SQVTM, CDR2 ANQGSEA. CDR3 loop: CSVDGLMGGANVLTF. The DNA for the CDR3 is TGCAGCGTTGACGGGTTGATGGGAGGGGCCAACGTCCTGACTTTC.

A word on this clonotype: A read error may be the cause here, since a much bigger clone is one base away. The V call is TRBV3-1, the J call TRBJ1-2; D unresolved. Germline loops: CDR1 LGHDT, CDR2 YNNKEL (reference sequence). The CDR3 has 16 residues. CDR3 amino acids: CASSQVTRGIGYGHTF. Here the CDR3 DNA reads TGTGCCAGCAGCCAAGTAACTCGAGGCATAGGGTATGGCCACACCTTC. The variable domain in full, completed from reference TRBV3-1 and TRBJ1-2, reads DTAVSQTPKYLVTQMGNDKSIKCEQNLGHDTMYWYKQDSKKFLKIMFSYNNKELIINETVPNRFSPKSPDKAHLNLHINSLELGDSAVYFCASSQVTRGIGYGHTFGSGTRLTVV.

This clonotype was observed a handful of times. This chain links TRBV6-4 with TRBJ1-6, with a weak D call TRBD1 (6 bases). Germline assignment: CDR1 MRHNA and CDR2 SNTAGT. This CDR3 is built from 14 residues. The V end was cut by 2 bases, the J end by 4 bases, with 6 bases between. CDR3 loop: CASSDRGYNSPLHF. The CDR3 nucleotides are TGTGCCAGCAGTGACAGGGGGTATAATTCACCCCTCCACTTT.

This clonotype has only one observation. This sequence joins TRBV7-8 and TRBJ2-1; D is undetermined. This CDR3 comprises 15 residues. Trimming took off 2 bases at V and 5 bases at J, with 13 bases between the two ends. CDR1 and CDR2 (germline): SGHVS, FQNEAQ. CDR3 sequence: CASSLPGRVDNEQFF. The CDR3 DNA is TGTGCCAGCAGCTTACCGGGCAGAGTGGACAATGAGCAGTTCTTC.

This clonotype showed up just a few times. A much larger clone differs from this one at a single base, so this may be a read error. J is TRBJ2-2 and V is TRBV15; 9 bases fit TRBD1. This CDR3 has 19 amino acids. Germline V lookup: CDR1 LNHNV, CDR2 YYDKDF (reference sequence). Here the CDR3 reads CATSSGGRNRGRKTGELVF. CDR3 coding DNA: TGTGCCACCAGCAGCGGTGGTAGGAACAGGGGGCGCAAGACCGGGGAGCTGGTTTTT.

The chain joins TRBV6-1 to TRBJ2-7; no definite D call. V gave up 7 bases and J gave up 6 bases, with 19 bases separating them. This CDR3 region has 14 residues. Germline values: CDR1 MNHNS, CDR2 SASEGT. In DNA, the CDR3 is TGTGCCAGCATTCGGACGCTGCATGATGGCGAGCAGTACTTC. Its protein is CASIRTLHDGEQYF.

In this sample, this clonotype turned up many times. V is TRBV28 and J is TRBJ2-7, with D maybe TRBD1 (5 bases). The CDR3 length is 13 residues. V was cut by 4 bases and J by 2 bases, with 9 bases left in between. The V gene's germline CDR1 is MDHEN and CDR2 SYDVKM. CDR3 bases: TGTGCCAGCAGTTCAGGGATCGCCTACGAGCAGTACTTC. This encodes CASSSGIAYEQYF.

This clonotype was detected many times. The chain employs TRBV3-1 and TRBJ2-7; D may be TRBD2 (6 bases). Trimming shortened V by 4 bases and J by 6 bases, and 13 bases separated the two germline ends. In germline, CDR1 is LGHDT, CDR2 YNNKEL (reference sequence). There are 13 residues in the CDR3. CDR3 bases: TGTGCCAGCAGCCGGGACTCTGAGGCCGAGCAGTACTTC. Its protein product is CASSRDSEAEQYF.

This clonotype came up many times. The chain has TRBV20-1 and TRBJ2-7; D may be TRBD2 (6 bases). Germline V gene lookup returns CDR1 DFQATT and CDR2 SNEGSKA (reference sequence). V was pared by 6 bases and J by 3 bases, with 18 bases between. This CDR3 contains 14 residues. The CDR3 here is CSAEGSGNLYEQYF. The CDR3 region has the DNA TGCAGTGCGGAGGGGTCCGGGAATCTCTACGAGCAGTACTTC.

This clonotype was counted at least ten times. The genes are TRBV6-1 and TRBJ1-5; D gene unclear. Trimming pared 11 bases from V and 0 bases from J, leaving 26 bases between. The CDR3 runs 18 residues. The germline V gene has CDR1 MNHNS and CDR2 SASEGT. CDR3 residues: CAATLLGTSSYSNQPQHF. As DNA, the CDR3 is TGTGCCGCCACTCTACTAGGAACCTCCAGTTATAGCAATCAGCCCCAGCATTTT.

This clonotype was detected only a few times. CDR3 in DNA: TGTGCCACCAGTGACAGAAAGAGGGACACCGGGGAGCTGTTTTTT. Translating gives CATSDRKRDTGELFF. The V call is TRBV24-1, the J call TRBJ2-2, with a weak D call TRBD2 (5 bases). From germline, CDR1 is KGHDR and CDR2 SFDVKD. Trimming removed 4 bases at V and 3 bases at J, with 11 bases between. The CDR3 is made up of 15 amino acids.

The chain couples TRBV5-4 to TRBJ2-7, with 10 bases lining up with TRBD2. The CDR3 totals 16 residues. CDR1 and CDR2 from the germline V gene are SGHNT and YYREEE (reference sequence). The V segment lost 0 bases and the J segment 3 bases; nucleotides outside the gene matches: 6. The CDR3 sequence: CASSLVSSGSIYEQYF. In nucleotides, the CDR3 is TGTGCCAGCAGCTTGGTATCTAGCGGGAGTATCTACGAGCAGTACTTC.

The V gene is TRBV27, the J gene TRBJ1-2; tentative D call: TRBD1 (6 bases). The germline V and J ends were trimmed by 0 bases and 4 bases, with 12 bases remaining between them. Germline V CDR1 and CDR2: MNHEY, SMNVEV (reference sequence). The CDR3 spans 15 residues. The CDR3 coding sequence is TGTGCCAGCAGTTTATCGATCGGGGGCGGCTATGGCTACACCTTC. This translates into CASSLSIGGGYGYTF.

This clonotype was picked up many times. The V and J genes are TRBV30 and TRBJ1-1, with 7 bases matching TRBD1. This CDR3 contains 14 residues. In germline, CDR1 is GTSNPN, CDR2 SVGIG (reference sequence). J was trimmed by 2 bases and V by 3 bases; bases with no gene match: 6. CDR3 sequence reads: CAWSPGTVNTEAFF. Here the CDR3 DNA reads TGTGCCTGGAGCCCCGGGACAGTCAACACTGAAGCTTTCTTT.